This T cell receptor (beta chain) was sequenced during a study of blood T cell repertoires in COVID-19. The repertoire was sequenced with immunoSEQ multiplex PCR; TCRdb's copy has only in-frame clones and lacks some. Seen here are approximately 310,000 clones, about nine tenths observed once, and the top ten hold 1%. Germline assignment: CDR1 KGHDR and CDR2 SFDVKD. The CDR3 length is 13 residues. Trimming stripped 3 bases from V and 5 bases from J, with 9 bases between. About this clone itself: This CDR3 is also generated by other DNA sequences in the sample.

The clonotype comes from a middle-aged man with active or convalescent COVID-19. The sequencing sample was made of peripheral blood. This sequence joins TRBV24-1 and TRBJ1-2, with a weak D call TRBD1 (5 bases). The CDR3, as DNA: TGTGCCACCAGTGATCTGCAGGGATATGGCTACACCTTC. Its protein is CATSDLQGYGYTF.